This entry is about one T cell receptor beta chain. The antigen remains undetermined. Purification of the CD8+ and CD4+ T cells relied on negative isolation, and TEMRA cells underwent FACS enrichment. The data stem from a study of CD8 T cells in Susac syndrome. Study information: Among the Susac syndrome patients who underwent sequencing, more than 5 had clinically active disease, while fewer than ten of them were in remission. Patients with Susac syndrome were, at the time of blood collection, therapy-naive, maintained on corticosteroids, or maintained on intravenous immunoglobulin alone. Overall study results and limits: It was acknowledged in the study that its TCR sequencing and HLA analysis involved a relatively small number of individuals.

V shed 6 bases and J shed 7 bases, with 13 bases lying between them. This CDR3 is built from 13 residues. Roughly 0.5 to 1 ug RNA was reverse transcribed with random hexamers. TCRdb reprocessed the immunoSEQ multiplex PCR reads via MiXCR and lists one record per CDR3 protein. The sample gives 120,000 or so distinct CDR3 sequences, just under 95% of which show up once; 0.25% to 0.3% is in the top ten. The chain has TRBV12-3 or TRBV12-4 and TRBJ2-1, with no clear D. The sample was CD8+ T cells from PBMCs. The TCR comes from a human donor with Susac syndrome. The CDR3 DNA sequence: TGTGCCAGCAGCCCCTTTTGGGGAAATGAGCAGTTCTTC. Amino acids: CASSPFWGNEQFF.